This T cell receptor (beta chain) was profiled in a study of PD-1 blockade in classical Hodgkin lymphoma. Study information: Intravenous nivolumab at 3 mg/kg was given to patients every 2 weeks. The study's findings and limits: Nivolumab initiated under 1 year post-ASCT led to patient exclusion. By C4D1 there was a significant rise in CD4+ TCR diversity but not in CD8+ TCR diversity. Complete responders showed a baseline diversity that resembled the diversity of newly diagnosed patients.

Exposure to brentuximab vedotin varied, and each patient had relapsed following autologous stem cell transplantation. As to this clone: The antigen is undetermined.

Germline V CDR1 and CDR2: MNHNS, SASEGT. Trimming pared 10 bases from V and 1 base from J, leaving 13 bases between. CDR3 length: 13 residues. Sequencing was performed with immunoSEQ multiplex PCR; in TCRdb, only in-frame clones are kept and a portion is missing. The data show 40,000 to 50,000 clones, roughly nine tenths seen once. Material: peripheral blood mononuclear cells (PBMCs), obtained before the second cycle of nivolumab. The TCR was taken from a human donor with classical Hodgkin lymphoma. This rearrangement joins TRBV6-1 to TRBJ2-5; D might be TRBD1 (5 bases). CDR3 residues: CATHQTAQETQYF. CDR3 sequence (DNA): TGTGCCACCCACCAGACAGCCCAAGAGACCCAGTACTTC.